This TCR beta chain was identified in a study of radiation and T cells in renal cell carcinoma. This CDR3 has 13 residues. Germline V CDR1 and CDR2: MNHEY, SVGAGI. Trimming cost V 2 bases and J 1 base, with 3 bases left between them. Sequenced by immunoSEQ multiplex PCR; TCRdb stores in-frame clones only, minus some. In the table there are around 64,000 clones, around 80% of which are singletons. Time point in this sample: blood 4 weeks post-SBRT, at nephrectomy. Indicated treatment: 15 Gy SBRT to primary tumor, nephrectomy 4 weeks later. Nephrectomy followed 15 Gy stereotactic body radiation by 4 weeks. Only one count was recorded for this clone.

The receptor's source is a man between 60 and 75 years old with renal cell carcinoma. V usage is TRBV6-5 and J usage is TRBJ1-5; D is uncertain. The material was blood, obtained from a patient whose treatment included radiotherapy and nephrectomy. CDR3 in DNA: TGTGCCAGCAGTTACGGGAGCAATCAGCCCCAGCATTTT. Translated, it gives CASSYGSNQPQHF.